This TCR beta chain was recovered during a study of CD8 T cells in Susac syndrome. V was cut by 4 bases and J by 2 bases, with 11 bases left in between. The CDR3 is made up of 13 amino acids. Germline values: CDR1 GTSNPN, CDR2 SVGIG (reference sequence). RNA amounts of about 0.45 to 1 ug underwent reverse transcription with random hexamers. TCRdb processed the immunoSEQ multiplex PCR reads anew with MiXCR; each CDR3 protein has one entry. Among some 48,000 distinct CDR3 sequences listed, about 92% were seen once. The chain combines TRBV30 with TRBJ1-2; D unclear. The TCR originated in a human donor in good health. Sequences were obtained from CD8+ T cells from PBMCs. CDR3 nucleotides: TGTGCCTGGACCGTAGGCCAGAACTATGGCTACACCTTC. This translates into CAWTVGQNYGYTF. The variable domain in full, with the rest retrieved from reference TRBV30 and TRBJ1-2, is SQTIHQWPATLVQPVGSPLSLECTVEGTSNPNLYWYRQAAGRGLQLLFYSVGIGQISSEVPQNLSASRPQDRQFILSSKKLLLSDSGFYLCAWTVGQNYGYTFGSGTRLTVV.